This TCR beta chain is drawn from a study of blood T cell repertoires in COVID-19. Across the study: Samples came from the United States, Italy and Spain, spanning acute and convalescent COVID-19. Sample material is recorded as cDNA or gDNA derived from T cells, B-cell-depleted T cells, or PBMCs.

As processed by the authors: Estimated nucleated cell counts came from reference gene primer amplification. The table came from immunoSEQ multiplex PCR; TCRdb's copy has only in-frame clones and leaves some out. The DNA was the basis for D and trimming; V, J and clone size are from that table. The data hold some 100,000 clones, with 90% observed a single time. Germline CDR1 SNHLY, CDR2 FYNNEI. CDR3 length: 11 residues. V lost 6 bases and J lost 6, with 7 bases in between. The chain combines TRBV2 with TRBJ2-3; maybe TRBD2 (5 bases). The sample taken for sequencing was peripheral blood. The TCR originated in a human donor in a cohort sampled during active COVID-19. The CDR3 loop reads CASSGVDTQYF. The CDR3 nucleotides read TGTGCCAGCAGCGGGGTGGATACGCAGTATTTT.